A few counts support the clone carrying this T cell receptor beta chain. Its target is not known. Culturing for 10 days preceded CD4+ T cell isolation. Infection dated between March and December 2020, before the Alpha, Beta and Delta variants reached the United States. Two-dose vaccination with either BNT162b2 or mRNA-1273 was given to the participants. Half-medium replacement with IL-2 medium occurred on days 3 and 7. This sample is part of a study of vaccination effects on CD4 cells after COVID-19. The overall study: Early after vaccination, and again late, a few convalescent patients were sampled. Study findings and constraints: Convalescent patients were scarce, and early post-infection timepoints were absent.

The CDR3 has 15 residues. The V gene's germline CDR1 is SGHKS and CDR2 YYEKEE (reference sequence). Between the trimmed V and J ends, which lost 4 bases and 3 bases, there was a span of 17 bases. Clones were read by immunoSEQ multiplex PCR, and TCRdb kept only the in-frame ones, dropping some. Of 50,000 or so clones listed, 65% to 75% are singletons. The chain recombines TRBV5-5 with TRBJ2-7; D not certain. The clonotype comes from a human donor who had a prior SARS-CoV-2 infection. The starting material was CD4+ T cells from PBMCs cultured without peptide, obtained after COVID-19 vaccination. The CDR3, as DNA: TGTGCCAGCAGCCCGTCTCCCCAGGCTCTCTACGAGCAGTACTTC. This gives the protein CASSPSPQALYEQYF.